This TCR beta chain stems from a study of blood T cell repertoires in COVID-19. Assay: immunoSEQ multiplex PCR; the TCRdb copy retains only in-frame clones and omits some. The sample consists of about 300,000 clones, 83% of them appearing once. V was pared by 8 bases and J by 2 bases, with 10 bases of the junction left unmatched. Germline-derived CDR1 and CDR2 are MNHEY and SVGAGI. CDR3 length: 15 residues. The sequenced material came from peripheral blood. This clonotype was sampled from a woman aged 45 to 65 who had recovered from COVID-19. The chain uses TRBV6-5 and TRBJ1-2, with 8 bases that match TRBD1. The CDR3 loop reads CASSIGPGGNYGYTF. For the CDR3, the DNA is TGTGCCAGCTCAATAGGGCCAGGGGGCAACTATGGCTACACCTTC.